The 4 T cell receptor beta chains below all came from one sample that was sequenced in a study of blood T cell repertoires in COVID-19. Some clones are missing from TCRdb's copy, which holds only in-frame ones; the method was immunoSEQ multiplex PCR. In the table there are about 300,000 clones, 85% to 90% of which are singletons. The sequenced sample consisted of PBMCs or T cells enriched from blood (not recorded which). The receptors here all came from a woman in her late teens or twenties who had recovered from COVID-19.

DNA of the CDR3: TGTGCCAGCAGTGAACAAACAGGGTCCGGAAACACCATATATTTT. Its protein product is CASSEQTGSGNTIYF. V usage is TRBV2 and J usage is TRBJ1-3; a possible D gene is TRBD1 (6 bases). The CDR3 spans 15 residues. The V gene lost 2 bases and the J gene lost 4 bases, with 12 bases spanning the gap. In germline, CDR1 is SNHLY, CDR2 FYNNEI.

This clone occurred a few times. The chain's CDR3 is CASSQWTGGNNEQFF. The CDR3 DNA is TGCGCCAGCAGCCAATGGACAGGGGGCAACAATGAGCAGTTCTTC. This chain joins TRBV4-1 and TRBJ2-1; the match to TRBD1 covers 11 bases. This CDR3 is 15 amino acids long. V dropped 2 bases and J dropped 5; count of bases not matched to a gene: 2. Germline CDR1 MGHRA, CDR2 YSYEKL.

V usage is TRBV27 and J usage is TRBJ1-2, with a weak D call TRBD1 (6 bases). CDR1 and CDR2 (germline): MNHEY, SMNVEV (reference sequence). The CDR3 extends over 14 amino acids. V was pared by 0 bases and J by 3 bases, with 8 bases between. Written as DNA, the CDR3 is TGTGCCAGCAGTTTATCTCCAGGGGACTATGGCTACACCTTC. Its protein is CASSLSPGDYGYTF.

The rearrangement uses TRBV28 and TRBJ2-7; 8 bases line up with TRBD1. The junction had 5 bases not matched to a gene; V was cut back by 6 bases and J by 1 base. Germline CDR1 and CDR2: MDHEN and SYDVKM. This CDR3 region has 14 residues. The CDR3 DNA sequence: TGTGCCAGCAGCGCCGGGACAGGATCCTACGAGCAGTACTTC. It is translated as CASSAGTGSYEQYF.